Following are 11 T cell receptor beta chains from one sample sequenced in a study of control samples from healthy donors and cancer patients. Sequenced by immunoSEQ multiplex PCR; TCRdb stores in-frame clones only, minus some. The top ten clones hold about 0.64% of a sample with under 200,000 clones, about 90% of them seen once. The specimen was blood. The receptors derive from a woman aged 25 to 39 in good health.

The V gene is TRBV27, the J gene TRBJ2-3, with D maybe TRBD2 (6 bases). The CDR3 runs to 16 residues. V was cut by 4 bases and J by 4 bases, with 18 bases left in between. Germline V CDR1 and CDR2: MNHEY, SMNVEV (reference sequence). CDR3 coding DNA: TGTGCCAGCAGTTATCCGGCTAGCGAGTGGCCAGATACGCAGTATTTT. This translates into CASSYPASEWPDTQYF.

In the case of this clone: The sample has other DNA sequences that encode this CDR3 too. CDR3 sequence reads: CASSYGPYEQYF. The CDR3 nucleotides are TGTGCCAGCAGTTATGGGCCCTACGAGCAGTACTTC. The chain carries TRBV6-2 or TRBV6-3 and TRBJ2-7; D gene ambiguous. CDR3 length: 12 residues. The V end was cut by 3 bases, the J end by 2 bases, with 5 bases between. Germline lookup yields CDR1 MNHEY and CDR2 SVGEGT.

The chain is built from TRBV10-3 and TRBJ2-1, with TRBD1 as a possible D gene (5 bases). V gave up 3 bases and J gave up 7 bases, with 7 bases separating them. Germline CDR1 ENHRY, CDR2 SYGVKD. The CDR3 is 12 amino acids. CDR3 sequence: CAISEGANEQFF. In nucleotides, the CDR3 is TGTGCCATCAGTGAAGGGGCGAATGAGCAGTTCTTC.

The chain joins TRBV3-1 (or the pseudogene TRBV3-2) to TRBJ2-1, with TRBD2 identical over 9 bases. The J segment lost 3 bases and the V segment lost 1 base, leaving 1 base of the junction unmatched. The CDR3 extends over 15 amino acids. Germline lookup yields CDR1 LGHDT and CDR2 YNNKEL (reference sequence). The CDR3 here is CASSQVAGDYNEQFF. CDR3 bases: TGTGCCAGCAGCCAAGTAGCGGGGGACTACAATGAGCAGTTCTTC.

This chain joins TRBV28 and TRBJ1-2; 9 nucleotides match TRBD1. The CDR3 runs 15 residues. Germline-derived CDR1 and CDR2 are MDHEN and SYDVKM. J gave up 7 bases and V 4 bases, and 10 bases lay outside the gene matches. CDR3 in DNA: TGTGCCAGCAGTTCCGGGACAGGGCTTAGTGGTGGCTACACCTTC. It codes for CASSSGTGLSGGYTF.

The CDR3 DNA sequence: TGTGCCAGCAGCTTAGGGCCGGACACTGAAGCTTTCTTT. Protein product: CASSLGPDTEAFF. The V call is TRBV11-2, the J call TRBJ1-1; unclear D gene. The CDR3 has 13 amino acids. V was shortened by 1 base and J by 3 bases, with 6 bases between the two germline ends. Germline assignment: CDR1 SGHAT and CDR2 FQNNGV.

The V gene is TRBV19, the J gene TRBJ2-2, with D perhaps matching TRBD2 (5 bases). The CDR3 has 18 amino acids. V lost 0 bases, J lost 0 bases, and 14 bases lay in between. Germline V gene lookup returns CDR1 LNHDA and CDR2 SQIVND (reference sequence). CDR3 loop: CASSIDMVSGTNTGELFF. CDR3 nucleotide sequence: TGTGCCAGTAGTATAGATATGGTGTCGGGAACGAACACCGGGGAGCTGTTTTTT.

This clone occurred once. The chain combines TRBV1 with TRBJ2-3; no DNA check was done on the table's D call, TRBD2. TRBV1 is a pseudogene locus. The CDR3 extends over 18 amino acids. CDR3 residues: CTSASRFRTSDYTDTQYF. The CDR3 coding sequence is TGCACCAGCGCGTCCAGATTTCGGACTAGCGACTACACAGATACGCAGTATTTT.

V is TRBV19 and J is TRBJ2-6; 9 nucleotides line up with TRBD1. In germline, CDR1 is LNHDA, CDR2 SQIVND (reference sequence). Trimming removed 8 bases from V and 2 bases from J; junction bases left unmatched: 7. This CDR3 region has 16 residues. The chain's CDR3 is CASRDRERAGANVLTF. CDR3 DNA sequence: TGTGCCAGTCGGGACAGGGAAAGGGCTGGGGCCAACGTCCTGACTTTC.

The rearrangement joins TRBV28 to TRBJ2-3; 10 bases fit TRBD2. V was clipped by 5 bases and J by 5 bases; unmatched bases: 10. CDR3 size: 16 residues. Germline assignment: CDR1 MDHEN and CDR2 SYDVKM. The CDR3 region is CASSLGLAGEGDTQYF. In nucleotides, the CDR3 is TGTGCCAGCAGTCTAGGGCTAGCGGGAGAGGGAGATACGCAGTATTTT.

The CDR3 region has the DNA TGCGCCAGCGCCCCCATAGGATTTCCAGCGGGACCTCTAGGAGATACGCAGTATTTT. Amino acids: CASAPIGFPAGPLGDTQYF. This chain joins TRBV10-1 and TRBJ2-3, with 7 bases lining up with TRBD2. The CDR3 runs 19 residues. Germline CDR1 is WNHNN and CDR2 is SYGVQD (reference sequence). V dropped 8 bases and J dropped 5; count of bases not matched to a gene: 25.